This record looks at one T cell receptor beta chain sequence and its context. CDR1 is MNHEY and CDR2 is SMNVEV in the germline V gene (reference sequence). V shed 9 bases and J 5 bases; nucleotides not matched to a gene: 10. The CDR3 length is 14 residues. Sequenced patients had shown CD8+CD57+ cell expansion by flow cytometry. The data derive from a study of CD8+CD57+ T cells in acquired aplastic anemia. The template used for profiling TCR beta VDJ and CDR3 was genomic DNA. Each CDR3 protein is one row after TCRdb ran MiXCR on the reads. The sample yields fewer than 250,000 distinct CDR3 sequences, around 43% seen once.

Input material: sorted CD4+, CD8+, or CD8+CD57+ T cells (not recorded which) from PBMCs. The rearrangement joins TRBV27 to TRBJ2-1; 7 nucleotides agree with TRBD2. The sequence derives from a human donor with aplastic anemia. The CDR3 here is CASAGGLADNEQFF. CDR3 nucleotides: TGTGCCAGTGCTGGAGGGCTAGCGGACAATGAGCAGTTCTTC.